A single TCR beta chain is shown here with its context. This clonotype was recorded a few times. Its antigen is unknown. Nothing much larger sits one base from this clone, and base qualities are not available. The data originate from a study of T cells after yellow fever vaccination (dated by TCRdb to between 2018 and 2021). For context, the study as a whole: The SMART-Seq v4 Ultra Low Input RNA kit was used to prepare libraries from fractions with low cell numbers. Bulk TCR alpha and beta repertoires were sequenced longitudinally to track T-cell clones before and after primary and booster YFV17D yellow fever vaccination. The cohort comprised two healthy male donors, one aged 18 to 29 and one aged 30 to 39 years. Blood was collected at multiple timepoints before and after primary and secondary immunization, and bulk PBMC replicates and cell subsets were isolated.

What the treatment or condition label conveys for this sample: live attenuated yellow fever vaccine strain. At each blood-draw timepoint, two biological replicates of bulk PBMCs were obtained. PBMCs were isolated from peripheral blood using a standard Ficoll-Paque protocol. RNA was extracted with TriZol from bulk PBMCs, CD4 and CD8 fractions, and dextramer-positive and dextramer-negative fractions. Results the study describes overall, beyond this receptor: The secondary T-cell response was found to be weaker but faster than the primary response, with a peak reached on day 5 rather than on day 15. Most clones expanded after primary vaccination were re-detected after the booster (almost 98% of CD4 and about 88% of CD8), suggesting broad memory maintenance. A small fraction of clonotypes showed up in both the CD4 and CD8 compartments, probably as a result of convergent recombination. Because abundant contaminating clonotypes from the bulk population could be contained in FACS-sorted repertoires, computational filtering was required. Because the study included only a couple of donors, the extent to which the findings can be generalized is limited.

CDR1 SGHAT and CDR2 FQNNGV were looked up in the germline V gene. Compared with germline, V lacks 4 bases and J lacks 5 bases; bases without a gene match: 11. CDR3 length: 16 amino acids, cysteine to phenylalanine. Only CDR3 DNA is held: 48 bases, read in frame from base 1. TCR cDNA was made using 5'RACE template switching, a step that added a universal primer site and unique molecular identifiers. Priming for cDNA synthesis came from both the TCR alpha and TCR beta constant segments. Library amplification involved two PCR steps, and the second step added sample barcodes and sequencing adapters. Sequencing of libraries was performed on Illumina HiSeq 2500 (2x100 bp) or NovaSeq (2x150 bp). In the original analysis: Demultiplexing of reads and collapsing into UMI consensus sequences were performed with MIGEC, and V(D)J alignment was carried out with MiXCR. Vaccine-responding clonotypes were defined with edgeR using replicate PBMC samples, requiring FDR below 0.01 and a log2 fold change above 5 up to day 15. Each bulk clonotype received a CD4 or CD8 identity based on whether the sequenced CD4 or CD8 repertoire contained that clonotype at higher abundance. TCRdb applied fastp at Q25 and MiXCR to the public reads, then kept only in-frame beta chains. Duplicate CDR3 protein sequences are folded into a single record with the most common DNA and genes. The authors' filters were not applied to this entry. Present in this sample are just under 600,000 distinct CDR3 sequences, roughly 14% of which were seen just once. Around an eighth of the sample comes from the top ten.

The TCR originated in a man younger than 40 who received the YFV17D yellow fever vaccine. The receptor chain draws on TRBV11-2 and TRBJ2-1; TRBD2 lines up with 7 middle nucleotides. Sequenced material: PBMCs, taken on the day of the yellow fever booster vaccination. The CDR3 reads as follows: CASSSTLAGQDNEQFF. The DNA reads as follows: TGTGCCAGCAGCTCCACATTAGCGGGCCAAGACAATGAGCAGTTCTTC.